These T cell receptor beta chains were read from a single sample in a study of technical replicates of blood from a few donors. Profiled with immunoSEQ multiplex PCR; TCRdb holds only in-frame clones, not every one. The data show about 84,000 clones, about 97% seen once. Material: T cells isolated from PBMCs. All receptors derive from a human donor in good health. The CDR3 runs from the conserved cysteine through the conserved F or W.

v_call	j_call	cdr3_aa
TRBV10-2	TRBJ1-2	CASLPSGQGFYGYTF
TRBV12-5	TRBJ1-1	CASGPGGGVSTEAFF
TRBV2	TRBJ2-7	CASRTSSSPYEQYF
TRBV18	TRBJ2-6	CASRDTYSGANVLTF
TRBV15	TRBJ2-2	CATSREGLAGTGTGELFF
TRBV6-5	TRBJ2-5	CASSPSQGTQETQYF
TRBV5-1	TRBJ2-2	CASSWTTNTGELFF
TRBV19	TRBJ1-1	CASSFGNTEAFF
TRBV28	TRBJ2-5	CASSLGAVVEETQYF
TRBV10-1	TRBJ1-1	CASSVFQGNTEAFF
TRBV19	TRBJ2-1	CASSIGTGGFNEQFF
TRBV27	TRBJ2-1	CASSPPLMSEQFF
TRBV28	TRBJ2-2	CASSFRPRGRNGELFF
TRBV5-4	TRBJ1-3	CASSLYAGNTIYF
TRBV6-5	TRBJ2-2	CASSYSRANTGELFF
TRBV9	TRBJ1-2	CASSDTGGGYTF
TRBV6-1	TRBJ1-2	CASSEVLGGRIYGYTF
TRBV19	TRBJ2-7	CASSLGTGNYEQYF
TRBV11-3	TRBJ2-2	CASSFGGADTGELFF
TRBV5-5	TRBJ1-5	CASSLEASNQPQHF
TRBV27	TRBJ2-3	CASLRWAGGSTDTQYF
TRBV29-1	TRBJ2-7	CSVRNQGRPYEQYF
TRBV4-1	TRBJ1-4	CASTRQADLANEKLFF
TRBV5-4	TRBJ2-7	CASSPRGSGGSPLYEQYF
TRBV10-2	TRBJ1-5	CASTKGGYSNQPQHF
TRBV25-1	TRBJ1-2	CASSELLDNYGYTF
TRBV19	TRBJ2-7	CASSIGSAGDIEQYF
TRBV4-1	TRBJ2-2	CASSRRDRVSVWGNGNTGELFF
TRBV7-9	TRBJ1-4	CASSWTGATNEKLFF
TRBV28	TRBJ2-2	CASSLFTGNTGELFF
TRBV2	TRBJ2-6	CASASGLERPGANVLTF
TRBV2	TRBJ2-1	CASSELAAPYNEQFF
TRBV19	TRBJ2-7	CASSNPGQGFYEQYF
TRBV6-5	TRBJ2-7	CASSYSIIGGGEQYF
TRBV5-1	TRBJ2-1	CASSAGDEQFF
TRBV7-8	TRBJ2-1	CASSLLAGGPLINEQFF
TRBV27	TRBJ2-7	CASSYSSGVYEQYF
TRBV10-3	TRBJ1-1	CAISDATNPLTGVNTEAFF
TRBV18	TRBJ2-7	CASSPYLGGTRDEQYF
TRBV30	TRBJ1-1	CAWSSPSGTGNTEAFF
TRBV7-9	TRBJ2-1	CASSLVGINEQFF
TRBV5-6	TRBJ1-6	CASSFTDRDMPPLHF
TRBV7-6	TRBJ2-7	CASSSPSTSGPPYEQYF
TRBV11-3	TRBJ2-3	CASSLGSGGRADTQYF
TRBV25-1	TRBJ2-5	CASSEGIPGLAGRETQYF
TRBV7-9	TRBJ2-2	CASSPDRGLSGELFF
TRBV7-8	TRBJ2-2	CASNLRPRGGSGELFF
TRBV5-8	TRBJ1-4	CASSWVEFNEKLFF
TRBV6-1	TRBJ2-1	CASSEADRFYNEQFF